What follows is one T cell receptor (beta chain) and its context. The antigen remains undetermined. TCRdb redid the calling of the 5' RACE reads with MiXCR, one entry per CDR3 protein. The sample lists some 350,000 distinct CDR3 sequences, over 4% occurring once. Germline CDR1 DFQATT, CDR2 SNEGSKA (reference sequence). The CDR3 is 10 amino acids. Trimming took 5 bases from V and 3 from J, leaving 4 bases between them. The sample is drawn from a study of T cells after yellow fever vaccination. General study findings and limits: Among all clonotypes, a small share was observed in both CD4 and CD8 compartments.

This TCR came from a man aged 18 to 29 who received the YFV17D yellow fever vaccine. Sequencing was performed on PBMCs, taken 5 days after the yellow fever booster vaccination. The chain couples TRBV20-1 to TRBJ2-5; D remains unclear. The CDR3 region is CSAQKETQYF. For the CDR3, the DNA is TGCAGTGCTCAAAAAGAGACCCAGTACTTC.